These 13 T cell receptor beta chains share one sample of origin, sequenced in a study of esophageal squamous cell carcinoma under preoperative chemotherapy. Each CDR3 protein gets one entry after TCRdb re-called the PCR reads with MiXCR. The sample lists about 15,000 distinct CDR3 sequences; 48% were seen once. The time point: before preoperative PTX-NDP chemotherapy. The sample was collected from a patient given preoperative chemotherapy. Receptors were obtained from a human donor with esophageal squamous cell carcinoma. The donor label of this sample is uncertain.

In regard to this clonotype: Relative to the germline gene, one junction end is altered; a read error may explain this. The chain combines TRBV7-3 with TRBJ2-4; D unresolved. Germline-derived CDR1 and CDR2 are SGHTA and FQGTGA. The CDR3 length is 15 residues. The CDR3 protein is CASSAAIWAKDTQYF. DNA of the CDR3: TGTGCCAGCAGCGCTGCTATCTGGGCCAAAGACACGCAGTATTTC.

This chain links TRBV7-2 with TRBJ2-3, with 9 bases aligning to TRBD2. The end of the DNA fits TRBJ2-7 better, so the J call may be wrong. Germline V gene sequence: CDR1 SGHTA, CDR2 FQGNSA. CDR3 length: 16 amino acids. The CDR3 sequence: CASRAPRGGSKDTQYF. As DNA, the CDR3 is TGTGCCAGCCGCGCACCGCGGGGGGGGAGCAAAGATACGCAGTACTTC.

The chain carries TRBV6-1 and TRBJ2-3, with D possibly being TRBD1 (6 bases). The germline V gene encodes CDR1 MNHNS and CDR2 SASEGT. V was clipped by 1 base and J by 2 bases, with 7 bases between them. CDR3 length equals 14 residues. CDR3 protein: CASSEGTVTDTQYF. CDR3 DNA: TGTGCCAGCAGTGAAGGGACAGTCACAGATACGCAGTATTTT.

This clonotype was recorded at least ten times. The rearrangement uses TRBV27 and TRBJ2-1, with 11 bases aligning to TRBD1. CDR3 length: 16 residues. The trim removed 5 bases at V and 4 bases at J, leaving 7 bases unmatched. CDR1 is MNHEY and CDR2 is SMNVEV in the germline V gene (reference sequence). CDR3 protein: CASSNYGQGAYNEQFF. In nucleotides, the CDR3 is TGTGCCAGCAGTAACTATGGACAGGGGGCATACAATGAGCAGTTCTTC.

Regarding this clonotype: The germline gene is not matched at one end of the junction; a read error may be the cause. The chain joins TRBV6-5 to TRBJ2-5; possible D gene TRBD2, 6 bases. From germline, CDR1 is MNHEY and CDR2 SVGAGI. This CDR3 contains 17 residues. The CDR3 sequence is CASSYSRGGAGQDTQNF. The DNA of the CDR3 is TGTGCCAGCAGTTACTCGAGAGGCGGGGCGGGGCAAGACACCCAGAATTTC.

There are many counts of this clonotype. The V call is TRBV6-1, the J call TRBJ2-5, with D possibly TRBD1 on 6 matching bases. In germline, CDR1 is MNHNS, CDR2 SASEGT. The CDR3 sequence is 14 residues long. Trimming removed 6 bases from V and 0 bases from J, with 11 bases in between. This CDR3 is CASSLRDNQETQYF. For the CDR3, the DNA is TGTGCCAGCAGCCTCCGGGACAACCAAGAGACCCAGTACTTC.

This clonotype has more than one count but fewer than ten. CDR3 nucleotides: TGTGCCAGCAGTTACTCGATAGCCCGGGACTCTAGTTTCCAAGAGACCCAGTACTTC. Its protein is CASSYSIARDSSFQETQYF. This chain connects TRBV6-5 to TRBJ2-5; possible D gene TRBD2, 6 bases. Germline V gene data show CDR1 as MNHEY and CDR2 as SVGAGI. The CDR3 is 19 residues long. V shed 0 bases and J shed 1 base, with 21 bases lying between them.

The chain uses TRBV12-3 or TRBV12-4 and TRBJ2-3, with 7 positions matching TRBD2. The V gene end was trimmed by 2 bases and the J gene end by 11 bases; junction bases not matched to a gene: 4. The CDR3 loop spans 12 amino acids. CDR3 region: CASSLWEGKQYF. The CDR3, as DNA: TGTGCCAGCAGTTTATGGGAGGGTAAGCAGTATTTT.

This clonotype has a handful of counts. V gene TRBV7-2 combines with J gene TRBJ2-3; tentatively, D is TRBD2 (6 bases). Germline V gene data show CDR1 as SGHTA and CDR2 as FQGNSA. The CDR3 spans 14 residues. V was pared by 2 bases and J by 4 bases, with 10 bases between. CDR3 region: CASSLFGGADTQYF. CDR3 nucleotide sequence: TGTGCCAGCAGCTTATTCGGGGGTGCAGATACGCAGTATTTT.

The genes are TRBV7-2 and TRBJ2-1; no definite D call. The CDR3 runs to 15 residues. Trimming left V 0 bases short and J 0 bases short, with 6 bases between. Germline V lookup: CDR1 SGHTA, CDR2 FQGNSA. CDR3 in DNA: TGTGCCAGCAGCTTAGCCGGTCTCTCCTACAATGAGCAGTTCTTC. It specifies CASSLAGLSYNEQFF. Filled out from reference TRBV7-2 and TRBJ2-1, the complete variable domain reads GAGVSQSPSNKVTEKGKDVELRCDPISGHTALYWYRQSLGQGLEFLIYFQGNSAPDKSGLPSDRFSAERTGGSVSTLTIQRTQQEDSAVYLCASSLAGLSYNEQFFGPGTRLTVL.

This CDR3 is CASSLVGQNNEQFF. CDR3 in DNA: TGTGCCAGCAGCTTGGTCGGACAGAACAATGAGCAGTTCTTC. The chain links TRBV5-6 to TRBJ2-1, with D possibly matching TRBD1 (6 bases). Trimming took 0 bases from V and 5 from J, leaving 9 bases between them. This CDR3 comprises 14 residues. CDR1 and CDR2 from the germline V gene are SGHDT and YYEEEE.

This rearrangement joins TRBV7-3 to TRBJ2-3, with D perhaps given as TRBD1 or TRBD2 (6 bases each). CDR1 is SGHTA, CDR2 FQGTGA, per germline. The V and J ends lost 9 bases and 5 bases respectively, with 21 bases between them. The CDR3 extends over 15 amino acids. CDR3 in DNA: TGTGCCAGGGGCGCTGGGGGCGGGGACCTAGATACGCAGTATTTT. This sequence encodes CARGAGGGDLDTQYF.

This chain joins TRBV7-2 and TRBJ2-1, with 11 bases that match TRBD2. This CDR3 is 15 amino acids long. Germline CDR1 reads SGHTA; CDR2 reads FQGNSA. Unmatched junction bases numbered 8, after V lost 5 bases and J lost 8 bases. Here the CDR3 reads CASSSTSGRRDEQFF. The CDR3 nucleotides are TGTGCCAGCAGCAGTACTAGCGGGAGAAGAGATGAGCAGTTCTTC.